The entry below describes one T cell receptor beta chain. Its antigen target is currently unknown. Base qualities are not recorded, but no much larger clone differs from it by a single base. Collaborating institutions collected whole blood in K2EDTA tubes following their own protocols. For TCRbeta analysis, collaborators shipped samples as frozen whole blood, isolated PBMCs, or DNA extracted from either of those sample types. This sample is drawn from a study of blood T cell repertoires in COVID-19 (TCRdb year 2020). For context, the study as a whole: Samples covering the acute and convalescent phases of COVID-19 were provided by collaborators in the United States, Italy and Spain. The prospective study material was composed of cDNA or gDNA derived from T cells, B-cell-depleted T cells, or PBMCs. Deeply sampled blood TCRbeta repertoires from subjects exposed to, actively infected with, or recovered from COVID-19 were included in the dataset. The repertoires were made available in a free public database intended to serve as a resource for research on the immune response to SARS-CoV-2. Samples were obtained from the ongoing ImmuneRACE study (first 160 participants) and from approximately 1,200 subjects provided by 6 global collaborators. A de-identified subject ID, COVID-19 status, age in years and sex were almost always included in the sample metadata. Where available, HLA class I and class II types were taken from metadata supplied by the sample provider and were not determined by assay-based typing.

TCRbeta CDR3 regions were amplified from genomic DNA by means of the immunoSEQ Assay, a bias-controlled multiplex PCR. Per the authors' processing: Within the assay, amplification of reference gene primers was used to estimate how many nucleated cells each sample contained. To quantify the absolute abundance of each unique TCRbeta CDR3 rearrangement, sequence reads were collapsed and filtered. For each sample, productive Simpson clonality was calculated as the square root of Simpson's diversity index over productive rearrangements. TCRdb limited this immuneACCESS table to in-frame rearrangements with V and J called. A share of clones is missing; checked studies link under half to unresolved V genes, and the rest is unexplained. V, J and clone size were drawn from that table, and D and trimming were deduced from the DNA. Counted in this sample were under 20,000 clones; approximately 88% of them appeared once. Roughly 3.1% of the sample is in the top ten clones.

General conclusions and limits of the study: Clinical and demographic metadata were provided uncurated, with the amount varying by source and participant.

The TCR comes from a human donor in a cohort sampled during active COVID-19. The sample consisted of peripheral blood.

The CDR3 protein: CASSFEGAGHETQYF. The DNA sequence reads TGTGCCAGCAGTTTTGAGGGGGCGGGTCACGAGACCCAGTACTTC. This chain is built from TRBV28 and TRBJ2-5, with 7 central nucleotides matching TRBD1. From the cysteine up to the phenylalanine, the CDR3 has a length of 15 residues. Only the CDR3 portion is preserved as DNA: 45 bases, with reading frame beginning at the first base. For this chain, trimming is 3 bases at the V end and 5 bases at the J end, and the number of junction bases without a gene match is 9. According to the germline V gene, CDR1 reads MDHEN and CDR2 reads SYDVKM.